These T cell receptor beta chains were read from a single sample in a study of identical twins. TCRdb re-analysed the 5' RACE reads in MiXCR, keeping a single row per CDR3 protein. Of some 1,600,000 distinct CDR3 sequences listed, 32% are singletons. The material sequenced was cord blood. Every receptor here comes from a newborn girl in good health. Each CDR3 is given with its conserved first and last residue. Expanded clones get a size class; other rows say once, few or many, or leave the size out.

TRBV20-1	TRBJ2-1	NA	CSARKGSRYEQFF
TRBV7-2	TRBJ2-7	few	CASSATFGEQYF
TRBV4-1	TRBJ2-3	NA	CASSQVPLGGADTQYF
TRBV4-2	TRBJ2-4	NA	CASSQDRSLPGWNIQYF
TRBV4-2	TRBJ1-2	once	CASSQETDRPNYGYTF
TRBV13	NA	NA	CASVGGRDYEQYF
TRBV20-1	TRBJ2-5	NA	CSAKSLGLADNEQYF
TRBV10-2	TRBJ2-3	NA	CASSESGVRGTDTQYF
TRBV28	TRBJ2-1	NA	CASSEIEQFF
TRBV7-8	TRBJ1-1	NA	CASSLAGTGVVNTKAFF
TRBV5-6	TRBJ2-3	NA	CASSPGTFFTDTQYF
TRBV27	TRBJ2-7	few	CASSLWAVEGVPHEQYF
TRBV25-1	TRBJ1-1	few	CASIGGPNTEAFF
TRBV12-3/TRBV12-4	TRBJ2-7	few	CASSPGTATYEQYF
TRBV29-1	TRBJ2-1	few	CSEGDRGRGYNEQFF
TRBV6-5	TRBJ2-1	NA	CASSDPGLAGVQFF
TRBV5-1	TRBJ2-5	NA	CASSLEGQSSYNEQYF
TRBV15	TRBJ2-5	few	CATSRLYQETQYF